The sequence of this T cell receptor (beta chain) was determined in a study of blood T cells in healthy people across ages. Findings and limits, study-wide: With naive T cell percentage, TCR beta diversity showed a strong correlation. Higher diversity, along with more naive CD4+ cells, distinguished long-lived donors from aged donors.

Only a few counts were recorded for this clonotype. Its antigen is still unknown. The authors ran a second PCR of about 6 to 11 cycles using a sample-barcoded 5' primer and a J-beta primer mix. TCRdb analysed the 5' RACE reads with MiXCR anew, one entry per CDR3 protein. Counted here are approximately 730,000 distinct CDR3 sequences, roughly 50% occurring once; the ten biggest clones make up under 50%. V gave up 5 bases and J gave up 7 bases, with 8 bases separating them. CDR3 length equals 11 residues. What was sequenced was blood. The V gene is TRBV12-3 or TRBV12-4, the J gene TRBJ1-1; D not certain. This TCR was sampled from a man at least 80 years old in good health. The chain's CDR3 is CASSAVGEAFF. The DNA of the CDR3 is TGTGCCAGCAGTGCCGTGGGTGAAGCTTTCTTT.